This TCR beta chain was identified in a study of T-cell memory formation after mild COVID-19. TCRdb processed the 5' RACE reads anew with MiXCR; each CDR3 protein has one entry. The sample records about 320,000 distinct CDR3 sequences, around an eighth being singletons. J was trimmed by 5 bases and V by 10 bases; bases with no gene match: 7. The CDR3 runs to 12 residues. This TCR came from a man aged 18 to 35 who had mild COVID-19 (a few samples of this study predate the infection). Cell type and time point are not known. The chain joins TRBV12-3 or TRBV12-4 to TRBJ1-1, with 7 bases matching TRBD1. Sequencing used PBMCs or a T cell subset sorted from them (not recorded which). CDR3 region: CAIRDSTTEAFF. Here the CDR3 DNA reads TGTGCCATCCGGGACAGCACTACTGAAGCTTTCTTT.